The 17 T cell receptor beta chains listed next were all sequenced from one sample in a study of vaccination effects on CD4 cells after COVID-19. Libraries were prepared by immunoSEQ multiplex PCR; TCRdb keeps only in-frame clonotypes and omits some of them. The sample lists about 21,000 clones; 65% to 85% were seen once. Prior to sequencing, the ViraFEST assay stimulated PBMC with viral peptide pools, which expanded the antigen-specific CD4+ T cells. Investigators separated out CD4+ T cells once approximately 10 days of culture had passed. According to the study, vaccine recipients showed no prior SARS-CoV-2 infection and negative nucleocapsid antibodies. Antigens of these TCRs are unknown. The sequenced sample was CD4+ T cells from PBMCs cultured with HCoV-NL63 spike peptides, obtained before COVID-19 vaccination. These TCRs come from a human donor who received a COVID-19 vaccine.

The chain is built from TRBV7-2 and TRBJ1-4; D not resolved. The CDR3 is made up of 14 amino acids. The ends were cut back, 3 bases at V and 1 base at J, with 6 bases in the middle. The germline CDR1 and CDR2 sequences are SGHTA and FQGNSA. The CDR3: CASSFKLTNEKLFF. In nucleotides, the CDR3 is TGTGCCAGCAGCTTTAAGTTAACTAATGAAAAACTGTTTTTT.

This chain connects TRBV5-1 to TRBJ1-2; the D gene is possibly TRBD1 (5 bases). This CDR3 is 15 amino acids long. V was pared by 4 bases and J by 2 bases, with 15 bases between. Germline V CDR1 and CDR2: SGHRS, YFSETQ. The CDR3 nucleotides read TGCGCCAGCAGCACTTCCGGGACTCAAAACTATGGCTACACCTTC. Translation gives CASSTSGTQNYGYTF. The entire variable domain, with the rest obtained from reference TRBV5-1 and TRBJ1-2, is as follows: KAGVTQTPRYLIKTRGQQVTLSCSPISGHRSVSWYQQTPGQGLQFLFEYFSETQRNKGNFPGRFSGRQFSNSRSEMNVSTLELGDSALYLCASSTSGTQNYGYTFGSGTRLTVV.

This clone has a handful of counts. This sequence joins TRBV6-1 and TRBJ1-2; D is possibly TRBD1 (6 bases). Trimming took off 2 bases at V and 5 bases at J, with 6 bases between the two ends. Looked up from germline, CDR1 is MNHNS and CDR2 is SASEGT. This CDR3 is built from 12 residues. CDR3 DNA: TGTGCCAGCAGTGAACAGGGGTATGGCTACACCTTC. It specifies CASSEQGYGYTF.

This chain uses TRBV7-3 with TRBJ2-5; a weak D match, TRBD2 (7 bases). Germline CDR1 reads SGHTA; CDR2 reads FQGTGA. Between the trimmed V and J ends, which lost 0 bases and 2 bases, there was a span of 10 bases. This CDR3 spans 15 amino acids. CDR3 sequence reads: CASSLTGGQQETQYF. In DNA, the CDR3 is TGTGCCAGCAGCTTAACCGGGGGGCAACAAGAGACCCAGTACTTC. The complete variable domain, with remaining parts taken from reference TRBV7-3 and TRBJ2-5, reads GAGVSQTPSNKVTEKGKYVELRCDPISGHTALYWYRQSLGQGPEFLIYFQGTGAADDSGLPNDRFFAVRPEGSVSTLKIQRTERGDSAVYLCASSLTGGQQETQYFGPGTRLLVL.

The chain employs TRBV9 and TRBJ2-7, with 8 bases that match TRBD1. J gave up 5 bases and V 3 bases, and 13 bases lay outside the gene matches. Germline V gene sequence: CDR1 SGDLS, CDR2 YYNGEE. The CDR3 is 16 amino acids. Here the CDR3 DNA reads TGTGCCAGCAGCGCCGGTCGAGACAGGGGCCGGAACGAGCAGTACTTC. As protein: CASSAGRDRGRNEQYF.

The V gene is TRBV13, the J gene TRBJ1-1, with D possibly being TRBD1 (5 bases). Germline V gene sequence: CDR1 PRHDT, CDR2 FYEKMQ (reference sequence). V lost 6 bases and J lost 2, with 13 bases in between. This CDR3 comprises 14 residues. The CDR3 here is CASRRGRGNTEAFF. DNA of the CDR3: TGTGCCAGCAGGCGGGGGAGGGGAAACACTGAAGCTTTCTTT.

This clone was counted a few times. The J gene is TRBJ1-2, the V gene TRBV7-9; perhaps TRBD1 as D (5 bases). V was clipped by 1 base and J by 4 bases, with 16 bases between them. Germline values: CDR1 SEHNR, CDR2 FQNEAQ (reference sequence). CDR3 size: 16 residues. The CDR3 protein is CASSLGVQGPLYGYTF. CDR3 DNA: TGTGCCAGCAGCTTAGGGGTGCAGGGTCCCCTCTATGGCTACACCTTC.

This chain uses TRBV7-2 with TRBJ1-2; no reliable D call. The CDR3 spans 12 residues. Between the trimmed V and J ends, which lost 1 base and 4 bases, there was a span of 4 bases. Germline CDR1 reads SGHTA; CDR2 reads FQGNSA. The CDR3 protein is CASSLGGYGYTF. CDR3 sequence (DNA): TGTGCCAGCAGCTTAGGGGGCTATGGCTACACCTTC.

V gene TRBV3-1 (or the pseudogene TRBV3-2) combines with J gene TRBJ1-2; weak D call: TRBD1 (5 bases). The CDR3 spans 13 residues. Germline lookup yields CDR1 LGHDT and CDR2 YNNKEL (reference sequence). V shed 2 bases and J shed 8 bases, with 12 bases lying between them. CDR3 residues: CASSQTDGGGYTF. CDR3 nucleotide sequence: TGTGCCAGCAGCCAAACGGACGGGGGAGGCTACACCTTC.

J is TRBJ1-2 and V is TRBV14, with D uncertain. Trimming pared 1 base from V and 0 bases from J, leaving 3 bases between. Germline loops: CDR1 SGHDN, CDR2 FVKESK. The CDR3 spans 13 residues. DNA of the CDR3: TGTGCCAGCAGCCAAGTTCCTAACTATGGCTACACCTTC. This sequence encodes CASSQVPNYGYTF.

The chain links TRBV6-5 to TRBJ2-2; no definite D call. The CDR3 runs to 14 residues. V shed 5 bases and J shed 1 base, with 8 bases lying between them. Germline V lookup: CDR1 MNHEY, CDR2 SVGAGI. The CDR3 loop is CASSTTVNTGELFF. CDR3 bases: TGTGCCAGCAGTACGACCGTGAACACCGGGGAGCTGTTTTTT.

This chain joins TRBV7-9 and TRBJ2-1; D is perhaps TRBD2 (5 bases). This CDR3 is 15 amino acids long. With 5 bases removed from V and 8 bases from J, the gap between germline ends came to 19 bases. Germline values: CDR1 SEHNR, CDR2 FQNEAQ (reference sequence). CDR3 sequence: CASSINILGPDEQFF. As DNA, the CDR3 is TGTGCCAGCAGCATAAACATACTAGGTCCGGATGAGCAGTTCTTC.

The chain is built from TRBV28 and TRBJ1-1; D might be TRBD1 (5 bases). The CDR3 has 13 amino acids. V lost 6 bases to trimming and J lost 8 bases, with 16 bases between them. Per the germline V gene, CDR1 is MDHEN and CDR2 is SYDVKM. CDR3 bases: TGTGCCAGCAGGCGTCCAGGACCAGGGGAAGCTTTCTTT. Its translation is CASRRPGPGEAFF.

The chain couples TRBV6-1 to TRBJ1-5, with 9 nucleotides matching TRBD1. Unmatched junction bases numbered 6, after V lost 0 bases and J lost 0 bases. CDR3 size: 18 residues. CDR1 is MNHNS, CDR2 SASEGT, per germline. The CDR3 region is CASSEAPGTGSSNQPQHF. In nucleotides, the CDR3 is TGTGCCAGCAGTGAAGCCCCGGGGACAGGGTCTAGCAATCAGCCCCAGCATTTT.

This clone was observed a handful of times. J is TRBJ1-1 and V is TRBV3-1 (or the pseudogene TRBV3-2); D call uncertain. In germline, CDR1 is LGHDT, CDR2 YNNKEL (reference sequence). The CDR3 covers 13 residues. Trimming left V 0 bases short and J 11 bases short, with 13 bases between. CDR3 nucleotides: TGTGCCAGCAGCCAAGATGCAGGATCGCAGGCTTTCTTT. Translation: CASSQDAGSQAFF.

The chain is built from TRBV2 and TRBJ2-7, with 14 nucleotides matching TRBD2. Trimming at V came to 5 bases and at J to 7 bases, leaving 7 bases not matched to a gene. The CDR3 runs to 15 residues. Germline CDR1 reads SNHLY; CDR2 reads FYNNEI. CDR3 nucleotides: TGTGCCAGCAGTACTCGGACTAGCGGGGGGATGGAGCAGTACTTC. It translates to CASSTRTSGGMEQYF.

This chain uses TRBV5-8 with TRBJ1-4, with D perhaps matching TRBD1 (5 bases). The CDR3 covers 16 residues. Deletions cut 0 bases from V and 2 bases from J, with 11 bases between. In germline, CDR1 is SGHTS, CDR2 YDEGEE. CDR3 DNA: TGTGCCAGCAGCTTGGGTCAGGGCACGACTAATGAAAAACTGTTTTTT. Translating it yields CASSLGQGTTNEKLFF.